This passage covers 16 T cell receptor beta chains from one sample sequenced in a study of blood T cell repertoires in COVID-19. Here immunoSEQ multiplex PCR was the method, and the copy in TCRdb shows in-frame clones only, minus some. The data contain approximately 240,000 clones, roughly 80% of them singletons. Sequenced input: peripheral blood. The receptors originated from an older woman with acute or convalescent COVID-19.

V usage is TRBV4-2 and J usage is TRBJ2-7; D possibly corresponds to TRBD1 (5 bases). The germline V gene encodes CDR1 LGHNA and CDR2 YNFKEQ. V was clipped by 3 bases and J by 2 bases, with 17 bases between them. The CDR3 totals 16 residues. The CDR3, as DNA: TGTGCCAGCAGCCAGAGCCAGGGTTACCTGGCCTACGAGCAGTACTTC. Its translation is CASSQSQGYLAYEQYF.

As DNA, the CDR3 is TGTGCCAGCAGGGGATCAGGGGTATCTTCTTTTTGGGACACTGAAGCTTTCTTT. The encoded protein is CASRGSGVSSFWDTEAFF. This rearrangement joins TRBV25-1 to TRBJ1-1, with D tentatively TRBD1 (6 bases). From germline, CDR1 is MGHDK and CDR2 SYGVNS. The V gene lost 6 bases and the J gene lost 3 bases, with 26 bases spanning the gap. The CDR3 is made up of 18 amino acids.

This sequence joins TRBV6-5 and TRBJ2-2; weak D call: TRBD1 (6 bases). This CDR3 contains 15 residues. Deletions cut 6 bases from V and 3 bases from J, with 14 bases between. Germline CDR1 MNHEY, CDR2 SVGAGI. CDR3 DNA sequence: TGTGCCAGCAGCCCAAGATGGACAGACACCGGGGAGCTGTTTTTT. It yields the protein CASSPRWTDTGELFF.

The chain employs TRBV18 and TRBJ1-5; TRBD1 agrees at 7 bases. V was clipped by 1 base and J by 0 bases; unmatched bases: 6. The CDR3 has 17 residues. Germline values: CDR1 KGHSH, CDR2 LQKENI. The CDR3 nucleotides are TGTGCCAGCTCACCACGCGGCGGGACAGATAGCAATCAGCCCCAGCATTTT. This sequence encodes CASSPRGGTDSNQPQHF.

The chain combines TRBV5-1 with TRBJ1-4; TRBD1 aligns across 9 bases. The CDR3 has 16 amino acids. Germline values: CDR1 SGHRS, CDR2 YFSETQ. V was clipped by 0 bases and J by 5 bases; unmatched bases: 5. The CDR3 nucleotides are TGCGCCAGCAGCTTGGGTCCGACAGGGGGAAATGAAAAACTGTTTTTT. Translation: CASSLGPTGGNEKLFF.

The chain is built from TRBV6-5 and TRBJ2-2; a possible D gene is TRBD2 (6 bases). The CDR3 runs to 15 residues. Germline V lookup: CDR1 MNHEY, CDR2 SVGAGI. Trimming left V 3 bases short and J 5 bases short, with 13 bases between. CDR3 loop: CASSYTGGGTGELFF. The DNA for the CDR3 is TGTGCCAGCAGTTATACCGGGGGAGGTACCGGGGAGCTGTTTTTT.

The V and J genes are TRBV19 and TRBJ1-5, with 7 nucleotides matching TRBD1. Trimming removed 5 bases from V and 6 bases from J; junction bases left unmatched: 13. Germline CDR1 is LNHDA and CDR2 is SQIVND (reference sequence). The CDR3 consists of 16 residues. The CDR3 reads CASSGRGQILGQPQHF. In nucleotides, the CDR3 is TGTGCCAGTAGTGGAAGGGGGCAGATCCTCGGTCAGCCCCAGCATTTT.

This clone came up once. This CDR3 is CASSLARSGEQYF. The CDR3 coding sequence is TGTGCCAGCAGCTTAGCGCGAAGTGGCGAGCAGTACTTC. This chain uses TRBV7-2 with TRBJ2-7; D not resolved. The CDR3 spans 13 residues. CDR1 is SGHTA and CDR2 is FQGNSA in the germline V gene. V lost 0 bases to trimming and J lost 6 bases, with 9 bases between them.

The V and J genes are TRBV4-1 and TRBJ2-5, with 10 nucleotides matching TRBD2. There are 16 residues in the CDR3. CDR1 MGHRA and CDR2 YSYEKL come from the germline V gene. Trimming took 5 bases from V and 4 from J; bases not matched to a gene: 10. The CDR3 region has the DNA TGCGCCAGCAGCGCACAGCGGGGGGGGCAGGGAGAGACCCAGTACTTC. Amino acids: CASSAQRGGQGETQYF.

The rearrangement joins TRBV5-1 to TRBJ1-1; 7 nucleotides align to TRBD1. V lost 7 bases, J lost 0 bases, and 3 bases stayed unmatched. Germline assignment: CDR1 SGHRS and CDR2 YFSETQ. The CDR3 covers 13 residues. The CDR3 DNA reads TGCGCCAGCTCGGGGACAGTGAACACTGAAGCTTTCTTT. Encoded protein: CASSGTVNTEAFF.

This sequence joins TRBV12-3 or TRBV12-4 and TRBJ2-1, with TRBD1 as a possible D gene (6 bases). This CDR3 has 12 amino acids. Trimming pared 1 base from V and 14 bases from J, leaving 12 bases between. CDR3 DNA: TGTGCCAGCAGTTTAGAACAGCCAGGGGAGTTCTTC. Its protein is CASSLEQPGEFF.

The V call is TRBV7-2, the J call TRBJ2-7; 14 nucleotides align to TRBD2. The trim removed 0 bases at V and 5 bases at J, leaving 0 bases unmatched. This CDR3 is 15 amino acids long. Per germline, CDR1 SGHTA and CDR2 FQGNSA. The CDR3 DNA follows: TGTGCCAGCAGCTTAGCGGGACTAGCGGGGGACGAGCAGTACTTC. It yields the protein CASSLAGLAGDEQYF.

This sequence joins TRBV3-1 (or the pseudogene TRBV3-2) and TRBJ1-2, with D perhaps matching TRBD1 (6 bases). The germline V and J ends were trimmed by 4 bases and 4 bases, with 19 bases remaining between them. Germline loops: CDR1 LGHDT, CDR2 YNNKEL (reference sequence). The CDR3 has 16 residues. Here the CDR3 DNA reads TGTGCCAGCAGCCGAAACCCCGGGGGGCGCGGCTATGGCTACACCTTC. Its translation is CASSRNPGGRGYGYTF.

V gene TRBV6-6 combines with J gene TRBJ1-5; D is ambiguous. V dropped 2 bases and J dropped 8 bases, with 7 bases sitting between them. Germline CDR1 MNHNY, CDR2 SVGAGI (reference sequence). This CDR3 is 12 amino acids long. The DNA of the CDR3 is TGTGCCAGCAGTTACCCGGAGGAGCCCCAGCATTTT. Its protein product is CASSYPEEPQHF.

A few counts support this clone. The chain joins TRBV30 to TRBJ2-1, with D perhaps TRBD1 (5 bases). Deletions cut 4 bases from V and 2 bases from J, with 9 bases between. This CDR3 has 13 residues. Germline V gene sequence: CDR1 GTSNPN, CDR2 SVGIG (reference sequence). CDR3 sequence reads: CAWKQGAYNEQFF. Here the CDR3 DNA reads TGTGCCTGGAAGCAGGGCGCCTACAATGAGCAGTTCTTC.

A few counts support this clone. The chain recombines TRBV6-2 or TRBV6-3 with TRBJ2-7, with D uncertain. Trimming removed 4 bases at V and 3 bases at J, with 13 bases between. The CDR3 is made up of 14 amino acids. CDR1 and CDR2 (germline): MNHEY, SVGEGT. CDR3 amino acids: CASSSYPKYYEQYF. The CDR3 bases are TGTGCCAGCAGTTCCTATCCGAAGTACTACGAGCAGTACTTC.